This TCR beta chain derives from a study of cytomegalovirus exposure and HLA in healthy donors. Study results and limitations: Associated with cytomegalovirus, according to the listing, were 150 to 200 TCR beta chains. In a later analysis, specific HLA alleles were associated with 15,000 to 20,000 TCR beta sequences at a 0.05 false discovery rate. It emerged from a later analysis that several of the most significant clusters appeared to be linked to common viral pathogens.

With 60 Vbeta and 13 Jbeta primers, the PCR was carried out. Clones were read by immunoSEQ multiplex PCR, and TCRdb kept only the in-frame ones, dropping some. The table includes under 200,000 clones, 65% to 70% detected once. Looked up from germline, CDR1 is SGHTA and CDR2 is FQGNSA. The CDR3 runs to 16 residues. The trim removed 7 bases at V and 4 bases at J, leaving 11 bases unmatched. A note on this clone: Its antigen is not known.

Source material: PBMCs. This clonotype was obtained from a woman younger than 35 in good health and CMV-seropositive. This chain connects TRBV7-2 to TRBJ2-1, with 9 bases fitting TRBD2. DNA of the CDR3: TGTGCCAGCACCATTCAGAATCTAGCGGGGTACAATGAGCAGTTCTTC. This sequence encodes CASTIQNLAGYNEQFF.